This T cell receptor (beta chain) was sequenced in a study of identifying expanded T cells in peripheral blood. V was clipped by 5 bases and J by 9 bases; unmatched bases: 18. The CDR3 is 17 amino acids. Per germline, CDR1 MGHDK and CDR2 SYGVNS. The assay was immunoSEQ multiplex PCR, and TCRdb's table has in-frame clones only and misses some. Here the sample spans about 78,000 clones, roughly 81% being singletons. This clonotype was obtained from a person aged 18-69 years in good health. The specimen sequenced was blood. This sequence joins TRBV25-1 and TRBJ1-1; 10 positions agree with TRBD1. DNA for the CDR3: TGTGCCAGCAGTAAATCTGCCGGGACAGGGGTTTGGGGCCAAGCTTTCTTT. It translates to CASSKSAGTGVWGQAFF.